Following are 11 T cell receptor beta chains from one sample sequenced in a study of cytotoxic CD8 clonotypes in ibrutinib-treated CLL. The protocol was immunoSEQ multiplex PCR, while the TCRdb copy is restricted to in-frame clones and leaves out a portion. The table lists fewer than 400,000 clones, roughly 67% of them singletons. This specimen was PBMCs, taken after 36 months of ibrutinib treatment. These receptors were collected from a human donor with chronic lymphocytic leukemia.

This clone was seen a handful of times. V gene TRBV10-2 combines with J gene TRBJ1-2; no definite D call. The V gene lost 2 bases and the J gene lost 3 bases, with 7 bases spanning the gap. Per the germline V gene, CDR1 is WSHSY and CDR2 is SAAADI. The CDR3 spans 13 residues. Here the CDR3 DNA reads TGCGCCAGCAGTGAGAGCCGATACTATGGCTACACCTTC. It translates to CASSESRYYGYTF.

The chain combines TRBV10-2 with TRBJ2-7; D might be TRBD2 (5 bases). CDR3 length: 16 amino acids. The V gene's germline CDR1 is WSHSY and CDR2 SAAADI. V lost 0 bases, J lost 9 bases, and 21 bases lay in between. Here the CDR3 reads CASSESNRGRIFWQYF. CDR3 nucleotide sequence: TGCGCCAGCAGTGAGTCGAATCGGGGAAGGATATTTTGGCAGTACTTC.

The chain employs TRBV7-9 and TRBJ2-7; no firm D call. Per the germline V gene, CDR1 is SEHNR and CDR2 is FQNEAQ (reference sequence). Trimming took 0 bases from V and 3 from J, leaving 9 bases between them. CDR3 length equals 14 residues. The CDR3 coding sequence is TGTGCCAGCAGCTTAGCGGGAAAAGGCTACGAGCAGTACTTC. It codes for CASSLAGKGYEQYF.

This clone showed up just a few times. The chain combines TRBV7-8 with TRBJ2-2, with D hard to call. The CDR3 sequence is 12 residues long. Germline CDR1 is SGHVS and CDR2 is FQNEAQ. The germline V and J ends were trimmed by 5 bases and 3 bases, with 4 bases remaining between them. The CDR3 reads CASSQYTGELFF. CDR3 nucleotide sequence: TGTGCCAGCAGCCAATACACCGGGGAGCTGTTTTTT.

The CDR3 DNA follows: TGTGCCAGTAGTTCGCCCGGGACAGGGGACTATGGCTACACCTTC. This encodes CASSSPGTGDYGYTF. The rearrangement links TRBV19 to TRBJ1-2, with TRBD1 identical over 10 bases. Germline V gene sequence: CDR1 LNHDA, CDR2 SQIVND (reference sequence). The CDR3 contains 15 residues. With V trimmed by 5 bases and J by 3 bases, 6 bases remained unmatched.

The chain recombines TRBV10-3 with TRBJ2-7; 7 bases are a match to TRBD1. The CDR3 consists of 17 residues. With 4 bases clipped from V and 2 bases from J, the junction kept 14 bases outside the gene matches. Germline loops: CDR1 ENHRY, CDR2 SYGVKD. CDR3 in DNA: TGTGCCATCAGTGCCAAGAGCTCCGGGACAGTGACCTACGAGCAGTACTTC. Translated, it gives CAISAKSSGTVTYEQYF.

This clone was observed a few times. This chain joins TRBV6-6 and TRBJ1-2; D is unresolved. The V end was cut by 2 bases, the J end by 0 bases, with 13 bases between. The CDR3 is 16 residues long. Germline V gene data show CDR1 as MNHNY and CDR2 as SVGAGI (reference sequence). Here the CDR3 reads CASSYGLTTSNYGYTF. The CDR3 bases are TGTGCCAGCAGTTACGGCCTAACAACCTCTAACTATGGCTACACCTTC.

This clone was seen only a few times. CDR3 region: CASGLVLDRASPLHF. The CDR3 bases are TGTGCTAGTGGTTTGGTACTGGACAGGGCTTCACCCCTCCACTTT. This chain joins TRBV12-5 and TRBJ1-6; 8 bases are a match to TRBD1. Looked up from germline, CDR1 is LGHNT and CDR2 is FRNRAP. The CDR3 has 15 residues. J gave up 9 bases and V 0 bases, and 4 bases lay outside the gene matches. Variable domain in full (rest from reference TRBV12-5 and TRBJ1-6): DARVTQTPRHKVTEMGQEVTMRCQPILGHNTVFWYRQTMMQGLELLAYFRNRAPLDDSGMPKDRFSAEMPDATLATLKIQPSEPRDSAVYFCASGLVLDRASPLHFGNGTRLTVT.

The J gene is TRBJ1-1, the V gene TRBV28; D not certain. Trimming took off 5 bases at V and 8 bases at J, with 18 bases between the two ends. CDR1 is MDHEN, CDR2 SYDVKM, per germline. CDR3 length equals 14 residues. The CDR3 DNA follows: TGTGCCAGCAGTCTTAGGACCGGAACCTTGGAAGCTTTCTTT. This sequence encodes CASSLRTGTLEAFF.

The chain joins TRBV2 to TRBJ2-5, with TRBD1 identical over 7 bases. Germline V CDR1 and CDR2: SNHLY, FYNNEI. V was pared by 6 bases and J by 12 bases, with 4 bases of the junction left unmatched. This CDR3 has 10 amino acids. CDR3 sequence reads: CASRRTGKYF. CDR3 DNA sequence: TGTGCCAGCAGGAGGACAGGAAAGTACTTC.

The chain has TRBV29-1 and TRBJ2-5; D possibly corresponds to TRBD1 (6 bases). The CDR3 length is 11 residues. V shed 5 bases and J shed 4 bases, with 8 bases lying between them. CDR1 and CDR2 (germline): SQVTM, ANQGSEA. The DNA of the CDR3 is TGCAGCGTTCCAGGGGCAGAGACCCAGTACTTC. Its protein product is CSVPGAETQYF.